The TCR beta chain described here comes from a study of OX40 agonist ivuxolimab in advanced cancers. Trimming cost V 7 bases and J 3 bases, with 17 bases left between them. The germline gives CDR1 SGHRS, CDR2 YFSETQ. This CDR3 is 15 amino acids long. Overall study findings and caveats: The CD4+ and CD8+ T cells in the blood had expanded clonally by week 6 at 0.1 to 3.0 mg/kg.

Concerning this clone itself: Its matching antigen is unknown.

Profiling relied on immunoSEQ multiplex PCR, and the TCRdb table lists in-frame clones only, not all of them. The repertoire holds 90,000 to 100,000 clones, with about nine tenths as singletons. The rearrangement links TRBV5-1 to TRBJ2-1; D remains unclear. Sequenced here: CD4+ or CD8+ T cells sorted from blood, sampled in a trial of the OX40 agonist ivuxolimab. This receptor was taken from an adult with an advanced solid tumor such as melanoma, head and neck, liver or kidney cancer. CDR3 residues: CASLPGPPNYNEQFF. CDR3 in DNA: TGCGCCAGCCTGCCGGGTCCACCCAACTACAATGAGCAGTTCTTC.